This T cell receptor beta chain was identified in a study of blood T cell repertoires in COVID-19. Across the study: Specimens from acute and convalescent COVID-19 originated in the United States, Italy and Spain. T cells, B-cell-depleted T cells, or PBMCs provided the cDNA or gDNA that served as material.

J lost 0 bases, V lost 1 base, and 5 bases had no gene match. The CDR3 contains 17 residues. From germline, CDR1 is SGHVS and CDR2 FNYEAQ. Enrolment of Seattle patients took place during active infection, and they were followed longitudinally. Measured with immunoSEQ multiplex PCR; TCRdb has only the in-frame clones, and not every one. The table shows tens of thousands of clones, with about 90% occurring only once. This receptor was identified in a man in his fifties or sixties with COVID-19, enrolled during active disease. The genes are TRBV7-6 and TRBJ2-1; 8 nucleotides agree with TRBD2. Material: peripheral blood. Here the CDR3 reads CASSLGPGTSSYNEQFF. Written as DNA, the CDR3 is TGTGCCAGCAGCTTAGGGCCCGGGACTAGCTCCTACAATGAGCAGTTCTTC.